One sample yielded the 31 T cell receptor beta chains listed below, sequenced in a study of blood T cell repertoires in COVID-19. Repertoires were generated with immunoSEQ multiplex PCR, while TCRdb's copy carries only in-frame clones and drops some. The data contain roughly 320,000 clones, over 90% of them singletons. Sequencing used PBMCs or T cells enriched from blood (not recorded which). The source is a woman aged 25 to 39 who had been exposed to COVID-19.

This chain links TRBV2 with TRBJ1-3; D gene ambiguous. The V gene lost 7 bases and the J gene lost 1 base, with 11 bases spanning the gap. CDR3 length: 14 residues. Germline loops: CDR1 SNHLY, CDR2 FYNNEI. The CDR3 loop is CASTSAVSGNTIYF. DNA of the CDR3: TGTGCCAGCACCTCAGCGGTTTCTGGAAACACCATATATTTT.

The gene calls are TRBV7-2 and TRBJ2-7; 7 nucleotides agree with TRBD1. V lost 5 bases and J lost 2; bases outside the gene matches: 6. This CDR3 has 14 residues. Germline CDR1 reads SGHTA; CDR2 reads FQGNSA. The CDR3 loop reads CASSPRQGTYEQYF. CDR3 nucleotides: TGTGCCAGCAGCCCCCGACAGGGAACCTACGAGCAGTACTTC. The variable domain in full, completed from reference TRBV7-2 and TRBJ2-7, reads GAGVSQSPSNKVTEKGKDVELRCDPISGHTALYWYRQSLGQGLEFLIYFQGNSAPDKSGLPSDRFSAERTGGSVSTLTIQRTQQEDSAVYLCASSPRQGTYEQYFGPGTRLTVT.

This chain links TRBV7-3 with TRBJ1-1; TRBD1 matches at 7 bases. Germline V gives CDR1 SGHTA, CDR2 FQGTGA. The CDR3 contains 14 residues. The trim removed 1 base at V and 9 bases at J, leaving 8 bases unmatched. The CDR3 loop is CASSLNNNRGKAFF. The CDR3 region has the DNA TGTGCCAGCAGCTTAAACAACAACAGGGGCAAAGCTTTCTTT.

Comment on this clone: The identical CDR3 is also encoded by other nucleotide sequences in the sample. The CDR3 sequence is CASSLELNYGYTF. CDR3 coding DNA: TGTGCCAGCAGCTTAGAACTTAACTATGGCTACACCTTC. This chain uses TRBV11-2 with TRBJ1-2; no definite D call. Germline CDR1 is SGHAT and CDR2 is FQNNGV. This CDR3 spans 13 amino acids. Trimming cost V 0 bases and J 1 base, with 3 bases left between them.

The sample holds one count of this clone. This chain joins TRBV11-3 and TRBJ2-2; D remains ambiguous. The CDR3 extends over 13 amino acids. Trimming removed 1 base from V and 5 bases from J, with 5 bases in between. The germline V gene encodes CDR1 SGHNT and CDR2 YENEEA. In DNA, the CDR3 is TGTGCCAGCAGCTTAGCCGGGACCGGGGAGCTGTTTTTT. Translation gives CASSLAGTGELFF.

This rearrangement joins TRBV7-9 to TRBJ1-1; maybe TRBD1 (6 bases). CDR1 is SEHNR and CDR2 is FQNEAQ in the germline V gene (reference sequence). V shed 3 bases and J shed 4 bases, with 9 bases lying between them. This CDR3 comprises 13 residues. This CDR3 reads CASSFGQTTEAFF. CDR3 sequence (DNA): TGTGCCAGCAGCTTTGGACAGACCACTGAAGCTTTCTTT.

The chain uses TRBV6-5 and TRBJ1-6, with D perhaps matching TRBD1 (6 bases). Per the germline V gene, CDR1 is MNHEY and CDR2 is SVGAGI. The CDR3 is 14 amino acids. The V gene lost 6 bases and the J gene lost 7 bases, with 13 bases spanning the gap. The CDR3 loop reads CASSDGQPNSPLHF. The CDR3 DNA reads TGTGCCAGCAGCGATGGACAGCCAAATTCACCCCTCCACTTT.

The gene calls are TRBV19 and TRBJ1-1; weak D call: TRBD1 (5 bases). The CDR3 is 13 amino acids. Trimming shortened V by 5 bases and J by 5 bases, and 12 bases separated the two germline ends. The germline V gene has CDR1 LNHDA and CDR2 SQIVND (reference sequence). CDR3 sequence (DNA): TGTGCCAGTAGTCTCCGACGGGGGACTGAAGCTTTCTTT. Translation gives CASSLRRGTEAFF.

The count of this clone is one. The chain uses TRBV4-3 and TRBJ2-4; 9 bases align to TRBD1. Germline CDR1 LGHNA, CDR2 YSLEER. V was clipped by 4 bases and J by 11 bases; unmatched bases: 12. The CDR3 consists of 15 residues. The CDR3 DNA is TGCGCCAGCAGCCCTGGACAGGGGACCCCCGAATTTCAGTACTTC. Encoded protein: CASSPGQGTPEFQYF.

This sequence joins TRBV27 and TRBJ1-2; no clear D. The CDR3 is 13 amino acids. Germline CDR1 MNHEY, CDR2 SMNVEV (reference sequence). Trimming took 7 bases from V and 4 from J, leaving 13 bases between them. The CDR3 sequence: CASTRSLGYGYTF. The CDR3 DNA reads as TGTGCCAGCACCAGGTCCTTGGGCTATGGCTACACCTTC.

The rearrangement joins TRBV4-1 to TRBJ1-5; 10 bases align to TRBD1. V lost 5 bases to trimming and J lost 6 bases; unmatched junction nucleotides: 7. CDR1 and CDR2 (germline): MGHRA, YSYEKL. The CDR3 is made up of 15 amino acids. The chain's CDR3 is CASSSRDRGGQPQHF. For the CDR3, the DNA is TGCGCCAGCAGCAGCCGGGACAGGGGAGGTCAGCCCCAGCATTTT.

This clone was seen a few times. The chain recombines TRBV27 with TRBJ2-7; 9 nucleotides match TRBD1. The CDR3 runs 15 residues. V lost 2 bases to trimming and J lost 3 bases; unmatched junction nucleotides: 5. From germline, CDR1 is MNHEY and CDR2 SMNVEV (reference sequence). CDR3 nucleotide sequence: TGTGCCAGCAGTTTAACCGGGACAGGGATCTACGAGCAGTACTTC. Its translation is CASSLTGTGIYEQYF.

The chain uses TRBV7-8 and TRBJ2-7; 11 bases align to TRBD1. This CDR3 spans 16 amino acids. Trimming at V came to 5 bases and at J to 2 bases, leaving 8 bases not matched to a gene. Germline values: CDR1 SGHVS, CDR2 FQNEAQ. The CDR3 protein is CASSRTGGAVAYEQYF. The CDR3 nucleotides are TGTGCCAGCAGCAGGACAGGGGGCGCCGTGGCCTACGAGCAGTACTTC.

The V call is TRBV3-1 (or the pseudogene TRBV3-2), the J call TRBJ1-2, with 9 bases that match TRBD1. V dropped 3 bases and J dropped 8; count of bases not matched to a gene: 13. The CDR3 covers 16 residues. CDR1 LGHDT and CDR2 YNNKEL come from the germline V gene (reference sequence). CDR3 region: CASSQGQGLFFYGYTF. Written as DNA, the CDR3 is TGTGCCAGCAGCCAGGGACAGGGCCTGTTCTTCTACGGCTACACCTTC.

This rearrangement joins TRBV5-1 to TRBJ1-2; D is ambiguous. There are 14 residues in the CDR3. Trimming took off 10 bases at V and 4 bases at J, with 20 bases between the two ends. Germline lookup yields CDR1 SGHRS and CDR2 YFSETQ. The CDR3 nucleotides read TGCGCCGATATAGGCGAAAGGGAGGGCTATGGCTACACCTTC. Translated, it gives CADIGEREGYGYTF.

V and J are TRBV19 and TRBJ1-3, with 8 nucleotides matching TRBD1. This CDR3 spans 14 amino acids. CDR1 LNHDA and CDR2 SQIVND come from the germline V gene (reference sequence). With 5 bases clipped from V and 7 bases from J, the junction kept 7 bases outside the gene matches. In nucleotides, the CDR3 is TGTGCCAGTAGTCTGCAGGGGGCCAGGAACACCATATATTTT. It encodes CASSLQGARNTIYF.

V usage is TRBV5-5 and J usage is TRBJ1-2; D is unclear. The CDR3 extends over 14 amino acids. V was cut by 3 bases and J by 5 bases, with 14 bases left in between. CDR1 is SGHKS, CDR2 YYEKEE, per germline (reference sequence). This chain's CDR3 is CASSSMIAGYGYTF. In nucleotides, the CDR3 is TGTGCCAGCAGCTCCATGATCGCCGGGTATGGCTACACCTTC.

V and J are TRBV9 and TRBJ2-1, with D possibly TRBD1 on 6 matching bases. The V end was cut by 3 bases, the J end by 6 bases, with 10 bases between. CDR1 SGDLS and CDR2 YYNGEE come from the germline V gene. The CDR3 loop spans 13 amino acids. The CDR3 nucleotides read TGTGCCAGCAGCGCTAAGACAGGCAATGAGCAGTTCTTC. It is translated as CASSAKTGNEQFF.

The rearrangement uses TRBV3-1 (or the pseudogene TRBV3-2) and TRBJ2-1; maybe TRBD1 (5 bases). The CDR3 is 17 amino acids. Trimming pared 1 base from V and 4 bases from J, leaving 17 bases between. Germline-derived CDR1 and CDR2 are LGHDT and YNNKEL (reference sequence). For the CDR3, the DNA is TGTGCCAGCAGCCAAGGTACAGGAGTCCTTACTTACAATGAGCAGTTCTTC. Translating gives CASSQGTGVLTYNEQFF.

The rearrangement uses TRBV2 and TRBJ1-4; D remains unclear. The CDR3 is made up of 12 amino acids. Germline lookup yields CDR1 SNHLY and CDR2 FYNNEI. The ends were cut back, 7 bases at V and 5 bases at J, with 8 bases in the middle. The CDR3 DNA follows: TGTGCCAGCACCCGTGAGAATGAAAAACTGTTTTTT. The encoded protein is CASTRENEKLFF.

This chain joins TRBV20-1 and TRBJ2-1, with TRBD2 matching over 10 bases. Germline trimming cut 5 bases from V and 4 bases from J; bases unmatched to any gene: 5. This CDR3 spans 14 amino acids. Germline loops: CDR1 DFQATT, CDR2 SNEGSKA (reference sequence). CDR3 bases: TGCAGTGCTCGTGTAGCGGGGGGTTACAATGAGCAGTTCTTC. The encoded protein is CSARVAGGYNEQFF.

The rearrangement links TRBV14 to TRBJ1-1; D uncertain. This CDR3 region has 16 residues. V dropped 1 base and J dropped 4 bases, with 16 bases sitting between them. Germline assignment: CDR1 SGHDN and CDR2 FVKESK. In DNA, the CDR3 is TGTGCCAGCAGCCAAGCCTCCGGTACCGTGTTCACTGAAGCTTTCTTT. Protein: CASSQASGTVFTEAFF.

The chain combines TRBV15 with TRBJ1-4; D is ambiguous. The CDR3 extends over 15 amino acids. Germline CDR1 is LNHNV and CDR2 is YYDKDF (reference sequence). Trimming stripped 5 bases from V and 6 bases from J, with 16 bases between. DNA for the CDR3: TGTGCCACCAGCGGACCCGGGAGGGAATATGAAAAACTGTTTTTT. It is translated as CATSGPGREYEKLFF.

As concerns this clone: Other DNA sequences in this specimen translate into the identical CDR3. The rearrangement links TRBV5-5 to TRBJ2-7; 9 bases agree with TRBD1. The CDR3 sequence is 14 residues long. The V segment lost 0 bases and the J segment 2 bases; nucleotides outside the gene matches: 0. Germline lookup yields CDR1 SGHKS and CDR2 YYEKEE (reference sequence). The CDR3 loop reads CASSLGQGAYEQYF. The CDR3 nucleotides are TGTGCCAGCAGCTTGGGACAGGGGGCCTACGAGCAGTACTTC. Full variable domain (remainder filled in from reference TRBV5-5 and TRBJ2-7): DAGVTQSPTHLIKTRGQQVTLRCSPISGHKSVSWYQQVLGQGPQFIFQYYEKEERGRGNFPDRFSARQFPNYSSELNVNALLLGDSALYLCASSLGQGAYEQYFGPGTRLTVT.

The chain links TRBV19 to TRBJ1-4, with 9 bases aligning to TRBD1. With V trimmed by 1 base and J by 12 bases, 6 bases remained unmatched. This CDR3 spans 14 amino acids. Per the germline V gene, CDR1 is LNHDA and CDR2 is SQIVND (reference sequence). For the CDR3, the DNA is TGTGCCAGTAGTATAGGGGTGGACAGGGGAGAACTGTTTTTT. It translates to CASSIGVDRGELFF. The full variable domain, rest sourced from reference TRBV19 and TRBJ1-4, is DGGITQSPKYLFRKEGQNVTLSCEQNLNHDAMYWYRQDPGQGLRLIYYSQIVNDFQKGDIAEGYSVSREKKESFPLTVTSAQKNPTAFYLCASSIGVDRGELFFGSGTQLSVL.

The genes are TRBV5-6 and TRBJ1-1, with D unclear. This CDR3 contains 15 residues. Deletions cut 0 bases from V and 5 bases from J, with 14 bases between. Germline-derived CDR1 and CDR2 are SGHDT and YYEEEE. The CDR3 region has the DNA TGTGCCAGCAGCTTGGTGGTCCTAAAGATGACTGAAGCTTTCTTT. It translates to CASSLVVLKMTEAFF.

The table lists this clone with a count of one. V gene TRBV15 combines with J gene TRBJ1-1, with 8 positions matching TRBD1. There are 15 residues in the CDR3. The germline V gene has CDR1 LNHNV and CDR2 YYDKDF (reference sequence). V dropped 1 base and J dropped 7; count of bases not matched to a gene: 8. In nucleotides, the CDR3 is TGTGCCACCAGCAGAGGTGGGGTGGGGACAGGTGAAGCTTTCTTT. As protein: CATSRGGVGTGEAFF. The whole variable domain, filled in from reference TRBV15 and TRBJ1-1, reads DAMVIQNPRYQVTQFGKPVTLSCSQTLNHNVMYWYQQKSSQAPKLLFHYYDKDFNNEADTPDNFQSRRPNTSFCFLDIRSPGLGDTAMYLCATSRGGVGTGEAFFGQGTRLTVV.

The chain has TRBV27 and TRBJ1-2, with 10 bases aligning to TRBD1. Per the germline V gene, CDR1 is MNHEY and CDR2 is SMNVEV (reference sequence). The CDR3 sequence is 16 residues long. With V trimmed by 6 bases and J by 5 bases, 12 bases remained unmatched. CDR3 sequence: CASSPLSRQGAYGYTF. CDR3 sequence (DNA): TGTGCCAGCAGCCCCCTCTCGCGACAGGGGGCTTATGGCTACACCTTC.

The rearrangement uses TRBV11-3 and TRBJ2-3; TRBD2 might be the D (6 bases). Germline CDR1 SGHNT, CDR2 YENEEA. The CDR3 covers 16 residues. The ends were cut back, 1 base at V and 3 bases at J, with 14 bases in the middle. CDR3 DNA: TGTGCCAGCAGCTTAGGAGGAGGGGATCCAACAGATACGCAGTATTTT. Translated: CASSLGGGDPTDTQYF.

This clone was counted between two and nine times. The V and J genes are TRBV7-9 and TRBJ2-7; perhaps TRBD2 as D (6 bases). The CDR3 has 14 residues. Trimming shortened V by 3 bases and J by 3 bases, and 12 bases separated the two germline ends. Germline loops: CDR1 SEHNR, CDR2 FQNEAQ (reference sequence). The CDR3 region has the DNA TGTGCCAGCAGCTTTCGGGGGAACCTCTACGAGCAGTACTTC. Its translation is CASSFRGNLYEQYF.

The V and J genes are TRBV9 and TRBJ1-2; D is possibly TRBD1 (6 bases). Germline CDR1 and CDR2: SGDLS and YYNGEE. Between the trimmed V and J ends, which lost 3 bases and 8 bases, there was a span of 11 bases. The CDR3 is 12 amino acids. The DNA of the CDR3 is TGTGCCAGCAGCGGGAACAGGGACGGCTACACCTTC. Its protein is CASSGNRDGYTF.